Each of the 25 T cell receptor beta chains below was sequenced from the same sample in a study of blood T cells in healthy people across ages. The use of a sample-barcoded 5' primer and a J-beta primer mix characterized a second PCR of about 7 to 12 cycles. TCRdb re-called the 5' RACE reads with MiXCR, one entry per CDR3 protein. Of over 1,300,000 distinct CDR3 sequences listed, 55% to 75% are singletons. The sequenced sample consisted of blood. All receptors derive from a man younger than 35 in good health.

In its sample, this clonotype was seen a few times. The chain combines TRBV7-2 with TRBJ2-7; D ambiguous. Germline V gene lookup returns CDR1 SGHTA and CDR2 FQGNSA. This CDR3 contains 14 residues. Between the trimmed V and J ends, which lost 4 bases and 1 base, there was a span of 11 bases. CDR3: CASSSRVRSYEQYF. CDR3 nucleotide sequence: TGTGCCAGCAGCTCCCGGGTCCGATCCTACGAGCAGTACTTC.

This clonotype was observed a few times. The rearrangement uses TRBV12-3 or TRBV12-4 and TRBJ1-6, with 9 bases aligning to TRBD1. The CDR3 totals 14 residues. V lost 7 bases, J lost 7 bases, and 5 bases stayed unmatched. CDR3 nucleotides: TGTGCCAGCATTCTGACAGGGGGGAATTCACCCCTCCACTTT. Its protein is CASILTGGNSPLHF.

This chain links TRBV11-3 with TRBJ2-2; possibly TRBD2 for D (5 bases). This CDR3 has 15 residues. Between the trimmed V and J ends, which lost 8 bases and 4 bases, there was a span of 17 bases. CDR1 is SGHNT, CDR2 YENEEA, per germline. CDR3 DNA sequence: TGTGCCAGCGGGTCAGGCCGCGGGCCCACCGGGGAGCTGTTTTTT. This translates into CASGSGRGPTGELFF.

This clonotype was recorded a few times. The CDR3 DNA sequence: TGCGCCAGCAGCCGCTCGAGGGCGGAACGGAGGGATGAAAAACTGTTTTTT. Protein product: CASSRSRAERRDEKLFF. The chain has TRBV4-1 and TRBJ1-4; D uncertain. V shed 4 bases and J shed 6 bases, with 21 bases lying between them. The CDR3 runs to 17 residues. Germline assignment: CDR1 MGHRA and CDR2 YSYEKL.

The V call is TRBV20-1, the J call TRBJ2-7, with 8 bases matching TRBD1. With V trimmed by 6 bases and J by 4 bases, 8 bases remained unmatched. Germline V lookup: CDR1 DFQATT, CDR2 SNEGSKA (reference sequence). CDR3 length: 13 amino acids. Here the CDR3 reads CSARADRAYEQYF. The CDR3 DNA reads TGCAGTGCGCGAGCGGACAGGGCGTACGAGCAGTACTTC.

The J gene is TRBJ2-4, the V gene TRBV6-1; no clear D. The V and J ends lost 2 bases and 2 bases respectively, with 4 bases between them. This CDR3 comprises 13 residues. Germline CDR1 MNHNS, CDR2 SASEGT. The DNA for the CDR3 is TGTGCCAGCAGTGAACGGCCCAAAAACATTCAGTACTTC. It yields the protein CASSERPKNIQYF.

A few counts support this clonotype. The V and J genes are TRBV4-1 and TRBJ2-7; TRBD1 matches 7 bases. The CDR3 is 18 residues long. CDR1 and CDR2 (germline): MGHRA, YSYEKL. The J segment lost 0 bases and the V segment lost 5 bases, leaving 16 bases of the junction unmatched. CDR3 nucleotides: TGCGCCAGCAGCACACAGCCCATTGGGACAGTTGACTCCTACGAGCAGTACTTC. Amino acids: CASSTQPIGTVDSYEQYF.

The chain links TRBV2 to TRBJ1-1; perhaps TRBD1 as D (5 bases). The V gene's germline CDR1 is SNHLY and CDR2 FYNNEI. V shed 7 bases and J shed 1 base, with 19 bases lying between them. The CDR3 has 16 residues. As DNA, the CDR3 is TGTGCCAGCACCTTAAGGGGACCCGAGTCGAACACTGAAGCTTTCTTT. Residues: CASTLRGPESNTEAFF.

CDR3 coding DNA: TGCAGCGTTCGTGGGAGGGCCGTGGAGACCCAGTACTTC. The encoded protein is CSVRGRAVETQYF. This chain links TRBV29-1 with TRBJ2-5; 7 bases agree with TRBD2. Germline V CDR1 and CDR2: SQVTM, ANQGSEA. CDR3 length equals 13 residues. The J segment lost 5 bases and the V segment lost 5 bases, leaving 8 bases of the junction unmatched.

This clonotype was observed a few times. This chain links TRBV4-3 with TRBJ2-2; 9 nucleotides agree with TRBD1. J gave up 3 bases and V 5 bases, and 16 bases lay outside the gene matches. The CDR3 sequence is 19 residues long. Germline CDR1 reads LGHNA; CDR2 reads YSLEER. CDR3 in amino acids: CASSYGLDRGRGYTGELFF. CDR3 sequence (DNA): TGCGCCAGCAGCTATGGCTTGGACAGGGGAAGAGGGTACACCGGGGAGCTGTTTTTT.

The CDR3 coding sequence is TGTGCCAGCAGTTTATCCTCCTCTCGGACTAACTATGGCTACACCTTC. It specifies CASSLSSSRTNYGYTF. The chain couples TRBV12-3 or TRBV12-4 to TRBJ1-2; D not certain. V lost 2 bases, J lost 0 bases, and 13 bases lay in between. This CDR3 is 16 amino acids long.

The V call is TRBV3-1, the J call TRBJ2-7; unclear D gene. The germline V gene encodes CDR1 LGHDT and CDR2 YNNKEL (reference sequence). The CDR3 loop spans 15 amino acids. V shed 2 bases and J shed 0 bases, with 11 bases lying between them. Here the CDR3 DNA reads TGTGCCAGCAGCCAACCGTCAAAGAGCTCCTACGAGCAGTACTTC. Translating gives CASSQPSKSSYEQYF.

V and J are TRBV6-2 or TRBV6-3 and TRBJ2-6, with a weak D call TRBD2 (5 bases). This CDR3 is 17 amino acids long. Germline CDR1 reads MNHEY; CDR2 reads SVGEGT. V lost 5 bases and J 4 bases, leaving 18 bases between the germline ends. CDR3: CASSRDPGLSGANVLTF. CDR3 DNA: TGTGCCAGCAGTAGAGACCCAGGACTCTCCGGGGCCAACGTCCTGACTTTC.

The chain employs TRBV13 and TRBJ2-2; D remains ambiguous. Trimming pared 4 bases from V and 9 bases from J, leaving 9 bases between. Germline loops: CDR1 PRHDT, CDR2 FYEKMQ (reference sequence). The CDR3 is 12 residues long. The CDR3 is CASSSYQRELFF. The CDR3 DNA reads TGTGCCAGCAGCTCTTACCAGAGGGAGCTGTTTTTT. The full variable domain, with the rest looked up from reference TRBV13 and TRBJ2-2, is AAGVIQSPRHLIKEKRETATLKCYPIPRHDTVYWYQQGPGQDPQFLISFYEKMQSDKGSIPDRFSAQQFSDYHSELNMSSLELGDSALYFCASSSYQRELFFGEGSRLTVL.

V and J are TRBV6-1 and TRBJ1-2; 8 nucleotides align to TRBD1. This CDR3 has 17 amino acids. Trimming took 3 bases from V and 3 from J; bases not matched to a gene: 12. Germline CDR1 and CDR2: MNHNS and SASEGT. The CDR3, as DNA: TGTGCCAGCAGTGACCCGGGACAGGTCTGGGGGGACTATGGCTACACCTTC. As protein: CASSDPGQVWGDYGYTF.

This rearrangement joins TRBV4-1 to TRBJ1-1; TRBD1 might be the D (6 bases). The V end was cut by 0 bases, the J end by 0 bases, with 17 bases between. The CDR3 length is 18 residues. The germline V gene encodes CDR1 MGHRA and CDR2 YSYEKL. The chain's CDR3 is CASSQERGYRDMNTEAFF. CDR3 in DNA: TGCGCCAGCAGCCAAGAAAGGGGTTACAGGGACATGAACACTGAAGCTTTCTTT.

The chain combines TRBV11-3 with TRBJ2-6; 7 bases agree with TRBD1. The CDR3 contains 17 residues. The germline CDR1 and CDR2 sequences are SGHNT and YENEEA. Trimming removed 5 bases from V and 4 bases from J; junction bases left unmatched: 11. CDR3 nucleotide sequence: TGTGCCAGCAGCGCCCTACAGGGGCCTCCGGGGGCCAACGTCCTGACTTTC. This codes for CASSALQGPPGANVLTF.

This clonotype has a handful of counts. The rearrangement links TRBV13 to TRBJ2-7; perhaps D is TRBD1 or TRBD2 (5 bases each). The length of the CDR3 is 14 residues. Trimming took 3 bases from V and 3 from J, leaving 12 bases between them. The germline CDR1 and CDR2 sequences are PRHDT and FYEKMQ (reference sequence). The CDR3 DNA follows: TGTGCCAGCAGCTTCGCCGGGACCAACTACGAGCAGTACTTC. It translates to CASSFAGTNYEQYF. The variable domain in full, completed from reference TRBV13 and TRBJ2-7, reads AAGVIQSPRHLIKEKRETATLKCYPIPRHDTVYWYQQGPGQDPQFLISFYEKMQSDKGSIPDRFSAQQFSDYHSELNMSSLELGDSALYFCASSFAGTNYEQYFGPGTRLTVT.

This clonotype has a single count. The chain uses TRBV9 and TRBJ1-1; no firm D call. Trimming stripped 2 bases from V and 7 bases from J, with 18 bases between. Per germline, CDR1 SGDLS and CDR2 YYNGEE. The CDR3 covers 15 residues. The CDR3: CASSVVEALGSEAFF. CDR3 DNA: TGTGCCAGCAGCGTGGTTGAGGCTTTGGGTAGTGAAGCTTTCTTT.

The chain has TRBV5-6 and TRBJ2-7; D gene unclear. The V gene's germline CDR1 is SGHDT and CDR2 YYEEEE. The CDR3 is 16 residues long. Deletions cut 1 base from V and 0 bases from J, with 14 bases between. CDR3 amino acids: CASSLLVRSISYEQYF. The CDR3, as DNA: TGTGCCAGCAGCTTGCTGGTCCGCTCTATCTCCTACGAGCAGTACTTC. Filled out from reference TRBV5-6 and TRBJ2-7, the complete variable domain reads DAGVTQSPTHLIKTRGQQVTLRCSPKSGHDTVSWYQQALGQGPQFIFQYYEEEERQRGNFPDRFSGHQFPNYSSELNVNALLLGDSALYLCASSLLVRSISYEQYFGPGTRLTVT.

Only a few counts were recorded for this clonotype. The rearrangement links TRBV10-3 to TRBJ2-4; 10 bases fit TRBD1. The germline gives CDR1 ENHRY, CDR2 SYGVKD. The CDR3 totals 17 residues. V shed 10 bases and J 0 bases; nucleotides not matched to a gene: 12. This CDR3 is CATLGTGDWIAKNIQYF. Here the CDR3 DNA reads TGTGCCACCCTCGGGACAGGGGACTGGATAGCCAAAAACATTCAGTACTTC.

J is TRBJ2-5 and V is TRBV6-6; D may be TRBD1 (6 bases). The J call may not be correct, given that the DNA end is closer to TRBJ2-7. CDR1 is MNHNY, CDR2 SVGAGI, per germline (reference sequence). This CDR3 is built from 16 residues. This CDR3 reads CASSYSVTGKDYEQYF. DNA for the CDR3: TGTGCCAGCAGTTACTCGGTAACAGGGAAGGACTACGAGCAGTACTTC.

The chain links TRBV15 to TRBJ2-7; possibly TRBD1 or TRBD2 for D (5 bases each). TRBJ2-5 explains the end of the DNA better; the J call may be wrong. The CDR3 loop spans 15 amino acids. In germline, CDR1 is LNHNV, CDR2 YYDKDF (reference sequence). The CDR3 DNA is TGTGCCACCAGCGAGGGGATAGCAGGTGGCGAGACCCAGTACTTC. Encoded protein: CATSEGIAGGETQYF.

This clonotype was seen once. The J gene is TRBJ2-4, the V gene TRBV27; no clear D. Judging by the DNA end, TRBJ2-7 fits better; the J call may be wrong. The CDR3 loop spans 13 amino acids. CDR1 and CDR2 from the germline V gene are MNHEY and SMNVEV (reference sequence). The CDR3 sequence: CASGLTQPYEQYF. CDR3 coding DNA: TGTGCCAGCGGGCTGACACAACCCTACGAGCAGTACTTC.

The V gene is TRBV20-1, the J gene TRBJ1-2; D not certain. The length of the CDR3 is 12 residues. With 0 bases removed from V and 8 bases from J, the gap between germline ends came to 10 bases. Germline V CDR1 and CDR2: DFQATT, SNEGSKA (reference sequence). The CDR3 coding sequence is TGCAGTGCTAGAGATGGTCTTGAGGGCTACACCTTC. This sequence encodes CSARDGLEGYTF.